This T cell receptor (beta chain) was sequenced in a study of shared clonotypes between healthy human individuals. This table comes from immunoSEQ multiplex PCR, and its TCRdb copy is limited to in-frame clones, with some not included. The sample yields under 1,100,000 clones, roughly 74% seen once. The V segment lost 0 bases and the J segment 2 bases; nucleotides outside the gene matches: 3. Germline loops: CDR1 LGHNA, CDR2 YNFKEQ. The CDR3 spans 15 residues. The chain recombines TRBV4-2 with TRBJ1-2; 7 bases map to TRBD1. The clonotype originates from a man aged 18 to 30 in good health. Some clones in this sample may be carry-over from other donors' samples. Sequencing was done on a sample of memory CD4+ T cells from PBMCs. Subset defined: CD45RA-negative fraction. CDR3 sequence reads: CASSQETGQNYGYTF. Written as DNA, the CDR3 is TGTGCCAGCAGCCAAGAGACGGGACAGAACTATGGCTACACCTTC.